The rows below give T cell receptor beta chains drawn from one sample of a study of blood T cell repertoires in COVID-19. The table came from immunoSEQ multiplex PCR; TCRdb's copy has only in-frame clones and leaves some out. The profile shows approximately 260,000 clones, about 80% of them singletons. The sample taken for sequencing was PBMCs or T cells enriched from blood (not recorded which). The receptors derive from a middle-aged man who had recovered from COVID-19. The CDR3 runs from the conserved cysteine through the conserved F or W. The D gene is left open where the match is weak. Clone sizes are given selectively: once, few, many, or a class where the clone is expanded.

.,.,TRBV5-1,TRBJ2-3,CASSLIAASTDTQYF,TGCGCCAGCAGCTTGATAGCGGCTAGCACAGATACGCAGTATTTT
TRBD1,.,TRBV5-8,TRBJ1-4,CASSPRTGGRPNEKLFF,TGTGCCAGCAGCCCCCGGACAGGGGGCAGACCTAATGAAAAACTGTTTTTT
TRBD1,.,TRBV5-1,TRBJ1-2,CASSFGQGSYGYTF,TGCGCCAGCAGCTTCGGACAGGGCTCTTATGGCTACACCTTC
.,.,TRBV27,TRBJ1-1,CASSLSVSTEAFF,TGTGCCAGCAGTTTATCTGTGAGTACTGAAGCTTTCTTT
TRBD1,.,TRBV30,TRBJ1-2,CAWSTLTGSLGYTF,TGTGCCTGGAGTACCTTGACAGGGAGTCTTGGCTACACCTTC
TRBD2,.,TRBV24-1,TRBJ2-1,CATSAIGISGRADEQFF,TGTGCCACCAGTGCCATTGGAATTAGCGGGAGGGCAGATGAGCAGTTCTTC
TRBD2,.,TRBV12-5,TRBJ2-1,CASGFPGLAGLSSYNEQFF,TGTGCTAGTGGTTTTCCCGGACTAGCGGGACTGTCATCCTACAATGAGCAGTTCTTC
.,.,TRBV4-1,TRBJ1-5,CASSQEGPRGSQPQHF,TGCGCCAGCAGCCAAGAAGGGCCCCGAGGGAGTCAGCCCCAGCATTTT
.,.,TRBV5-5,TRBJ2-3,CASSSGRETDTQYF,TGTGCCAGCAGCTCAGGACGGGAAACAGATACGCAGTATTTT
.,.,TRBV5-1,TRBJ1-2,CASSTDPSSGYGYTF,TGCGCCAGCAGCACCGATCCAAGCTCTGGCTATGGCTACACCTTC
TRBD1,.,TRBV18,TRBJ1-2,CASSPDRGLIYGYTF,TGTGCCAGCTCACCTGACAGGGGGCTTATCTATGGCTACACCTTC
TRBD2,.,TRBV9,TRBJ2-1,CASSAHQGLAGGGNEQFF,TGTGCCAGCAGCGCACATCAAGGACTAGCGGGAGGGGGCAATGAGCAGTTCTTC
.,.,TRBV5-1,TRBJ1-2,CASSLDSTDGYTF,TGCGCCAGCAGCTTGGACTCAACGGATGGCTACACCTTC
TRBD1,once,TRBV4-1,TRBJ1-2,CASSQTGGLYGYTF,TGCGCCAGCAGCCAGACAGGGGGACTCTATGGCTACACCTTC
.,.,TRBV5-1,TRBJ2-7,CASSLDAGNYEQYF,TGCGCCAGCAGCTTGGACGCAGGGAACTACGAGCAGTACTTC
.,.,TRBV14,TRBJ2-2,CASSQDIGTGELFF,TGTGCCAGCAGCCAAGATATCGGCACCGGGGAGCTGTTTTTT
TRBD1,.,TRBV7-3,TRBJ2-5,CASSLRTGLRETQYF,TGTGCCAGCAGCCTGCGGACAGGGCTTAGGGAGACCCAGTACTTC
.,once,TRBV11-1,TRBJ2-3,CASSLVGAQTDTQYF,TGTGCCAGCAGCTTAGTGGGGGCGCAGACAGATACGCAGTATTTT
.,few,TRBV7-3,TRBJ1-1,CASSFPLTTLESNTEAFF,TGTGCCAGCAGCTTCCCACTTACTACGCTTGAATCGAACACTGAAGCTTTCTTT
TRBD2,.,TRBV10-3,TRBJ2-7,CAISLAGTPYEQYF,TGTGCCATCAGTCTAGCGGGAACTCCCTACGAGCAGTACTTC
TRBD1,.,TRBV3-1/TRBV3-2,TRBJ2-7,CASSQAPGQGGYEQYF,TGTGCCAGCAGCCAAGCGCCGGGACAGGGGGGCTACGAGCAGTACTTC
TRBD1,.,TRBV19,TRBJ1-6,CASSIVAGGLNSPLHF,TGTGCCAGTAGTATAGTGGCAGGGGGTCTTAATTCACCCCTCCACTTT
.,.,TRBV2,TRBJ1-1,CASSYREGAEAFF,TGTGCCAGCAGTTACAGGGAGGGGGCTGAAGCTTTCTTT
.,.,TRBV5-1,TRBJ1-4,CASSLVSMGAPGAREKLFF,TGCGCCAGCAGCTTGGTATCCATGGGAGCCCCAGGGGCTAGAGAAAAACTGTTTTTT
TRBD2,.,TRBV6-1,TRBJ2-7,CASSGTSGRLYYEQYF,TGTGCCAGCAGTGGGACTAGCGGGAGGCTGTACTACGAGCAGTACTTC
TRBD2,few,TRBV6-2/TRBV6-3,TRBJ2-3,CASSTIVTSGQTDTQYF,TGTGCCAGCAGTACTATCGTGACTAGCGGGCAGACAGATACGCAGTATTTT
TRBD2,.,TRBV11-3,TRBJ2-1,CASSLDRLAAYNEQFF,TGTGCCAGCAGCTTAGATCGACTAGCGGCGTACAATGAGCAGTTCTTC
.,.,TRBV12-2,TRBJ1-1,CASRIWTGGAHTEAFF,TGTGCAAGTCGCATATGGACAGGGGGCGCCCACACTGAAGCTTTCTTT
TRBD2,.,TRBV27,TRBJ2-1,CASSLFLAGGRNEQFF,TGTGCCAGCAGTTTATTCCTAGCGGGAGGCCGCAATGAGCAGTTCTTC
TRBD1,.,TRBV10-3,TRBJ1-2,CAITPGQHYGYTF,TGTGCCATCACCCCGGGACAGCATTATGGCTACACCTTC
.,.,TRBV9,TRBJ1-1,CASSLQGNTEAFF,TGTGCCAGCAGCTTACAGGGTAACACTGAAGCTTTCTTT
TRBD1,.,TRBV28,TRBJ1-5,CASIQDRGNNQPQHF,TGTGCCAGCATCCAGGACAGGGGCAACAATCAGCCCCAGCATTTT
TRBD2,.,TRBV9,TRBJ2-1,CASSVGTRDEQFF,TGTGCCAGCAGCGTAGGGACTAGGGATGAGCAGTTCTTC
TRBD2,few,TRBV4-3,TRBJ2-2,CASSQNMASGSGLGGELFF,TGCGCCAGCAGCCAGAACATGGCTAGCGGGAGTGGCCTGGGCGGGGAGCTGTTTTTT
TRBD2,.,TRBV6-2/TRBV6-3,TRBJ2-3,CASSFPSGTSPDTQYF,TGTGCCAGCAGTTTCCCTAGCGGGACCTCCCCAGATACGCAGTATTTT